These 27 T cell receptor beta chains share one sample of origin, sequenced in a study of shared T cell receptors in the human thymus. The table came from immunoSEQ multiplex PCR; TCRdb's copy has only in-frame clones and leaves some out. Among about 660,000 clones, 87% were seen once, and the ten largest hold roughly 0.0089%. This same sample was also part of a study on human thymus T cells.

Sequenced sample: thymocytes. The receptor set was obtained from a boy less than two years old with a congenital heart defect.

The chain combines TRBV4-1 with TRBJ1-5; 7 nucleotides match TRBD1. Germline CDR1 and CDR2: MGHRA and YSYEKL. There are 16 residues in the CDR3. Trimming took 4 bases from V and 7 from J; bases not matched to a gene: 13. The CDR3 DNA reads TGCGCCAGCAGCCGAATGCGAGAGGGGGCGAGGCAGCCCCAGCATTTT. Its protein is CASSRMREGARQPQHF.

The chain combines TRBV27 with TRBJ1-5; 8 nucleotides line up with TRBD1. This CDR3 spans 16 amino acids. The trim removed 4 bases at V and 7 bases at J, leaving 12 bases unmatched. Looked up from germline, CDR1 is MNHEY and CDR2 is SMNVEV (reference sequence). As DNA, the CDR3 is TGTGCCAGCAGTTCAACCGACAGGGGCGCAGGCCAGCCCCAGCATTTT. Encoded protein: CASSSTDRGAGQPQHF.

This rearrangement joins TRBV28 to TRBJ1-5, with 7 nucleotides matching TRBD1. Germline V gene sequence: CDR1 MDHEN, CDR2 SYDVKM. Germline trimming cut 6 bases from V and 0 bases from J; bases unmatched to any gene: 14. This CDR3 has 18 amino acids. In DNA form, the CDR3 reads TGTGCCAGCAGCGCCGACAGGGAGACCCCCTATAGCAATCAGCCCCAGCATTTT. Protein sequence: CASSADRETPYSNQPQHF.

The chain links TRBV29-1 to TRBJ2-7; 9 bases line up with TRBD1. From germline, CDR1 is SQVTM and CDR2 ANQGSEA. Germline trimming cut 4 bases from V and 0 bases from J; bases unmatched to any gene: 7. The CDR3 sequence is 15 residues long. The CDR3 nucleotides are TGCAGCGTTGGCCGTTTGGACAGGGGCTCCTACGAGCAGTACTTC. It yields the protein CSVGRLDRGSYEQYF.

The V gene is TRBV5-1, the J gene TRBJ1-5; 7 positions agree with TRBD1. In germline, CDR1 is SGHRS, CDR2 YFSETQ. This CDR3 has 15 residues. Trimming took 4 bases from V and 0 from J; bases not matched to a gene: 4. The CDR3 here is CASSQGTDSNQPQHF. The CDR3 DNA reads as TGCGCCAGCAGCCAAGGGACAGATAGCAATCAGCCCCAGCATTTT.

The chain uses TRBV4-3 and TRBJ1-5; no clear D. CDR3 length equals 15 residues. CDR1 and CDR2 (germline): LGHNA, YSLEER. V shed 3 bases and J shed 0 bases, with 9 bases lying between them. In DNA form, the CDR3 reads TGCGCCAGCAGCCAGGGCAGTGGTAGCAATCAGCCCCAGCATTTT. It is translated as CASSQGSGSNQPQHF.

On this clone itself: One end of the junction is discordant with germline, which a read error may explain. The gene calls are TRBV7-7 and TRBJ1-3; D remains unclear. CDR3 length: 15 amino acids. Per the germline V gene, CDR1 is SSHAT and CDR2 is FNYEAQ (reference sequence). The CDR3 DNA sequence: TGTGCTAGCAGCGCCGGGTCCAACTCTGGAAACACCATATATTTT. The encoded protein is CASSAGSNSGNTIYF.

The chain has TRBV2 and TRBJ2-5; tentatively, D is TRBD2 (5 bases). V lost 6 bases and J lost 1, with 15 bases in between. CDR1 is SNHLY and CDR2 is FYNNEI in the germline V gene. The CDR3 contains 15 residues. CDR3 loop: CASRARIRGQETQYF. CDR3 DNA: TGTGCCAGCAGAGCCCGAATACGGGGCCAAGAGACCCAGTACTTC.

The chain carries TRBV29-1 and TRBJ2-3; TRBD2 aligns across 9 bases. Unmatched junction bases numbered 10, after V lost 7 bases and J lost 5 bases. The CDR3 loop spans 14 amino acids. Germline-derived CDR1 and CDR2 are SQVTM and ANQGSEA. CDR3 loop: CSAAPGLAIDTQYF. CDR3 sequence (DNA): TGCAGCGCCGCACCGGGACTAGCTATAGATACGCAGTATTTT.

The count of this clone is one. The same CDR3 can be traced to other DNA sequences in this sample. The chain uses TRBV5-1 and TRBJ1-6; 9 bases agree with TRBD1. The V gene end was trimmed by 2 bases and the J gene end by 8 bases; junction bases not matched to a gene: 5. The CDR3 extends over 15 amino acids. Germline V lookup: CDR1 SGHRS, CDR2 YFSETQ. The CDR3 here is CASSLTGGGYSPLHF. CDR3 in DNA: TGCGCCAGCAGCTTAACAGGGGGCGGTTATTCACCCCTCCACTTT.

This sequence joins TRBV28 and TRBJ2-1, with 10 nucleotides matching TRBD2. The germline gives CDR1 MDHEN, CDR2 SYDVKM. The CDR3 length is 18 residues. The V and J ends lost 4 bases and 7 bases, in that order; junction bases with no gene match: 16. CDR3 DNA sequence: TGTGCCAGCAGTTCCACGGTAGCGGGGGGCCAGGGTTGGAATGAGCAGTTCTTC. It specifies CASSSTVAGGQGWNEQFF.

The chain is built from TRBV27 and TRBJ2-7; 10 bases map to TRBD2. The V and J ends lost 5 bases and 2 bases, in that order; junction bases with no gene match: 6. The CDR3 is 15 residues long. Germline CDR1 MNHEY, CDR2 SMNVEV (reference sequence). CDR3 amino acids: CASSALAGAPYEQYF. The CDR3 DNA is TGTGCCAGCAGTGCTCTAGCGGGGGCCCCCTACGAGCAGTACTTC.

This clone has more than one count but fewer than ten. The CDR3 DNA sequence: TGTGCCAGCAGCCAAGAAACAGGGCCCAGCGGGGGCCCCCCGGGGGGCAATGAGCAGTTCTTC. This sequence encodes CASSQETGPSGGPPGGNEQFF. V and J are TRBV4-2 and TRBJ2-1; TRBD2 aligns across 8 bases. The CDR3 totals 21 residues. CDR1 is LGHNA, CDR2 YNFKEQ, per germline. The V gene end was trimmed by 0 bases and the J gene end by 6 bases; junction bases not matched to a gene: 22.

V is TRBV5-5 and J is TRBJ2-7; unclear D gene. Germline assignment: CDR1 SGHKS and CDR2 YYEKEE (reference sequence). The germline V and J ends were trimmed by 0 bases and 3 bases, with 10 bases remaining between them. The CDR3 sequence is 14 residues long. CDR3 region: CASSLAKRNYEQYF. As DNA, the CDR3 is TGTGCCAGCAGCTTGGCAAAGAGGAACTACGAGCAGTACTTC.

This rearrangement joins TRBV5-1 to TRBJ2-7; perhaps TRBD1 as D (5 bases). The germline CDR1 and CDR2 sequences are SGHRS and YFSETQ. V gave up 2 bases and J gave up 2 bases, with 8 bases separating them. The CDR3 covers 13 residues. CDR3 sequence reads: CASSFAGTYEQYF. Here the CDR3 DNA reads TGCGCCAGCAGCTTCGCAGGGACCTACGAGCAGTACTTC. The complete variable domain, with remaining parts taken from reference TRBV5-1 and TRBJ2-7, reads KAGVTQTPRYLIKTRGQQVTLSCSPISGHRSVSWYQQTPGQGLQFLFEYFSETQRNKGNFPGRFSGRQFSNSRSEMNVSTLELGDSALYLCASSFAGTYEQYFGPGTRLTVT.

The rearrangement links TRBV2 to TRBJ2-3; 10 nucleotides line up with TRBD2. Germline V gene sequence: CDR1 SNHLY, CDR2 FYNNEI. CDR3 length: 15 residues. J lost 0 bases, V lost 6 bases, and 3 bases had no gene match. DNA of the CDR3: TGTGCCAGCAGCAAGCGGGGGGGTAGCACAGATACGCAGTATTTT. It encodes CASSKRGGSTDTQYF.

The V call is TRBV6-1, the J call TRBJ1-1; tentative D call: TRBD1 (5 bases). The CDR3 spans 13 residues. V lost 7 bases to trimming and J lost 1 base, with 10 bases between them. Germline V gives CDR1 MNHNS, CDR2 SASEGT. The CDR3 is CASTRDGNTEAFF. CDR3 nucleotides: TGTGCCAGCACGCGGGACGGGAACACTGAAGCTTTCTTT.

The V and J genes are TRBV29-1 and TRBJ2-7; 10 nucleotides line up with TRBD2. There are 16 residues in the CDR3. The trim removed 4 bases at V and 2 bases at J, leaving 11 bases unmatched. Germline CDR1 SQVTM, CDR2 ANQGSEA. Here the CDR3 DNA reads TGCAGCGTTGCCGCAGCGGGGGGGGATTCAACCTACGAGCAGTACTTC. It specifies CSVAAAGGDSTYEQYF.

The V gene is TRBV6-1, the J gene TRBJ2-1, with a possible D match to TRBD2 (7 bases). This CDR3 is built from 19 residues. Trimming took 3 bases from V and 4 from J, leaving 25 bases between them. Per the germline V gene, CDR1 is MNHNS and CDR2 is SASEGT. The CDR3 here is CASSDMGGLGPPPYNEQFF. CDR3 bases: TGTGCCAGCAGTGATATGGGGGGGCTAGGACCTCCACCTTACAATGAGCAGTTCTTC.

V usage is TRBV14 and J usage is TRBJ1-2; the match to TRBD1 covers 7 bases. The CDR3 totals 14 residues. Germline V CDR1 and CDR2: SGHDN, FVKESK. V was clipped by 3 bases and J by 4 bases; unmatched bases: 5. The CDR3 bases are TGTGCCAGCAGCCATGGGGACAGCTCCTATGGCTACACCTTC. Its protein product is CASSHGDSSYGYTF.

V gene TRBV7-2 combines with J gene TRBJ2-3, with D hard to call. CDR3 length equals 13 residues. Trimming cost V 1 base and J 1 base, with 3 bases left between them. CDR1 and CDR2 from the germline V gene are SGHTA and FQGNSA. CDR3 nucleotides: TGTGCCAGCAGCTTAGGAGGCACAGATACGCAGTATTTT. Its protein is CASSLGGTDTQYF. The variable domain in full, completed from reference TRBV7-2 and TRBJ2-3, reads GAGVSQSPSNKVTEKGKDVELRCDPISGHTALYWYRQSLGQGLEFLIYFQGNSAPDKSGLPSDRFSAERTGGSVSTLTIQRTQQEDSAVYLCASSLGGTDTQYFGPGTRLTVL.

The CDR3 protein is CAWSVLGRRTEAFF. CDR3 coding DNA: TGTGCCTGGAGTGTACTGGGTAGGAGGACTGAAGCTTTCTTT. V is TRBV30 and J is TRBJ1-1, with D unclear. Germline assignment: CDR1 GTSNPN and CDR2 SVGIG (reference sequence). V lost 0 bases, J lost 5 bases, and 13 bases lay in between. The CDR3 loop spans 14 amino acids.

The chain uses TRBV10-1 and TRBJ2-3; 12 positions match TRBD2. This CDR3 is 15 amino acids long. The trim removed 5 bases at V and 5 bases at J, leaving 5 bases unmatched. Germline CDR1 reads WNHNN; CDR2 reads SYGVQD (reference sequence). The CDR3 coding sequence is TGCGCCAGCAGTACCTTGACTAGCGGGAGAGATACGCAGTATTTT. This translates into CASSTLTSGRDTQYF.

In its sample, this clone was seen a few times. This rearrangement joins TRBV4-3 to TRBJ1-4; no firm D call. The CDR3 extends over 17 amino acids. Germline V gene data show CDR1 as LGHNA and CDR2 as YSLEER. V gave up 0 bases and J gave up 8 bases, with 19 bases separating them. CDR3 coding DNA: TGCGCCAGCAGCCAAGACGAGACGGCGGGTAGGCCAGAAAAACTGTTTTTT. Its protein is CASSQDETAGRPEKLFF.

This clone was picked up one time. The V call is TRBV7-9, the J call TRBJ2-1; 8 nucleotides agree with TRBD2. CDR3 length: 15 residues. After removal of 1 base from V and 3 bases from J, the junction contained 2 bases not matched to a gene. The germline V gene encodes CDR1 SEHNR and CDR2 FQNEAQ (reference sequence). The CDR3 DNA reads TGTGCCAGCAGCTTAGTGGCGGGGGGCTACAATGAGCAGTTCTTC. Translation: CASSLVAGGYNEQFF.

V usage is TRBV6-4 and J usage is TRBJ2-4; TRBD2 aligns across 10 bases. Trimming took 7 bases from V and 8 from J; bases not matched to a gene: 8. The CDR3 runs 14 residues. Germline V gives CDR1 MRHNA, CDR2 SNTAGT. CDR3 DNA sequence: TGTGCCAGCAATTATGGAGCGGGGGGGGACATTCAGTACTTC. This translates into CASNYGAGGDIQYF.

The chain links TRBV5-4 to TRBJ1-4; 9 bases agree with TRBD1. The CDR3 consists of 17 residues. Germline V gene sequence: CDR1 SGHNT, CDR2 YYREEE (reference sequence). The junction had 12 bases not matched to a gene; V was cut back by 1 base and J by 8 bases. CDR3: CASSLRSRTGVGEKLFF. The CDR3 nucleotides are TGTGCCAGCAGCTTGAGATCCCGGACAGGGGTGGGCGAAAAACTGTTTTTT.